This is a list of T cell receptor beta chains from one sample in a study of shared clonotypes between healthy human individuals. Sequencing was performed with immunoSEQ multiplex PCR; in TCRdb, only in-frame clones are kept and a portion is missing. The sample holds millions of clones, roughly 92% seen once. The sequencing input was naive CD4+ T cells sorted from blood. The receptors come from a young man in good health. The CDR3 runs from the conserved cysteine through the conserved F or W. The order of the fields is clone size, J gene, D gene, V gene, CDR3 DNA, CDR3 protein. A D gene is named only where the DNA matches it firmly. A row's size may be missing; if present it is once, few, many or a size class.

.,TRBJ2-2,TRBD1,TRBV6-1,TGTGCCAGCAGTCGGGACAGGGTGAACACCGGGGAGCTGTTTTTT,CASSRDRVNTGELFF
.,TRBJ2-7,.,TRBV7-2,TGTGCCAGCAGCTTAGAATGGGGGCCCTACGAGCAGTACTTC,CASSLEWGPYEQYF
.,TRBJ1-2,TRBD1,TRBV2,TGTGCCACCCTAGGACAGGGCGGTGGCTACACCTTC,CATLGQGGGYTF
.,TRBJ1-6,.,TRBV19,TGTGCCAGTAGTGAGTTCAGGGGTTCACCCCTCCACTTT,CASSEFRGSPLHF
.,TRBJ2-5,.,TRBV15,TGTGCCACCAGCAGAGACCCCGTACAAGAGACCCAGTACTTC,CATSRDPVQETQYF
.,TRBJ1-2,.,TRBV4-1,TGCGCCAGCAGCCTTCATCGGGGAGCCGGCTACACCTTC,CASSLHRGAGYTF
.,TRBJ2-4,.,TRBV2,TGTGCCAGCGGGGATAGGGGGGCCAAAAACATTCAGTACTTC,CASGDRGAKNIQYF
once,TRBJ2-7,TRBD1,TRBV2,TGTGCCAGCAGTGCCGCTGGACAGGGTGTCAACGAGCAGTACTTC,CASSAAGQGVNEQYF
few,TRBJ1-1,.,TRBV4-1,TGCGCCAGCAGCTCTTCCGAGAACACTGAAGCTTTCTTT,CASSSSENTEAFF
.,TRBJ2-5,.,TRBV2,TGTGCCAGCAGTGTGTTCTTTCCGGGACTGGGAAGGGAAGAGACCCAGTACTTC,CASSVFFPGLGREETQYF
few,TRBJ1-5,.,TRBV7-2,TGTGCCAGCGGATTAGGTGAAACCCAGCATTTT,CASGLGETQHF
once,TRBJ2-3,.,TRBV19,TGTGCCAGTAGTCCCTCCGGGACACATATTCATACGCAGTATTTT,CASSPSGTHIHTQYF
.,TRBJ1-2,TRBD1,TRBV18,TGTGCCAGCTCACCGCAGGGGGCAGGCTTGGATGGCTACACCTTC,CASSPQGAGLDGYTF
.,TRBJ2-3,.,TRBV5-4,TGTGCCAGCAGCCCTTCGTGGGGGGGCCCTAGCACAGATACGCAGTATTTT,CASSPSWGGPSTDTQYF
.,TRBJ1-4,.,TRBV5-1,TGCGCCAGCAGCTCCGACTCAGACAAGGAAAAACTGTTTTTT,CASSSDSDKEKLFF
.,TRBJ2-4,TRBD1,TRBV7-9,TGTGCCAGCAGCCTATTCAGGGGGCGGGAAAACATTCAGTACTTC,CASSLFRGRENIQYF
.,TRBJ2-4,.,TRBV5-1,TGCGCCAGCAGCTTGGCCTCTCAGGGCCCTAAAAACATTCAGTACTTC,CASSLASQGPKNIQYF
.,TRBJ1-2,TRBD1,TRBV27,TGTGCCAGCAGAGAGATAGGGACAGGGCCATATGGCTACACCTTC,CASREIGTGPYGYTF
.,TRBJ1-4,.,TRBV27,TGTGCCAGCAGCCTTTCCTTCTGGGGGTTAAATGAAAAACTGTTTTTT,CASSLSFWGLNEKLFF
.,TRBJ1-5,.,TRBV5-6,TGTGCCAGCAGCCTGATTGGGATAGGGGATCAGCCCCAGCATTTT,CASSLIGIGDQPQHF
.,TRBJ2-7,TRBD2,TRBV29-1,TGCAGCGTTGCTCCCCTTGGAACTAGCGGGACCTACGAGCAGTACTTC,CSVAPLGTSGTYEQYF
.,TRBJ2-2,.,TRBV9,TGTGCCAGCAGCGACAGACATTCCACCGGGGAGCTGTTTTTT,CASSDRHSTGELFF
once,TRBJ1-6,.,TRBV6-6,TGTGCCAGCAGTTACCCGGGCCTTGAGAATTCACCCCTCCACTTT,CASSYPGLENSPLHF
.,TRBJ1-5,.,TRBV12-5,TGTGCTAGTGGTTTGGTGGGATTTGTGAGGGCCAGCAATCAGCCCCAGCATTTT,CASGLVGFVRASNQPQHF
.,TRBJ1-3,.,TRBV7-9,TGTGCCAGCAGCTTAGGGGTGAGCTCTGGAAACACCATATATTTT,CASSLGVSSGNTIYF
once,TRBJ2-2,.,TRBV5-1,TGCGCCAGCAGCTGGACGGGCACCGGGGAGCTGTTTTTT,CASSWTGTGELFF
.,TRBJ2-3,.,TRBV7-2,TGTGCCAGCAGCTCCCTGGCGGTTCGACCAGATACGCAGTATTTT,CASSSLAVRPDTQYF
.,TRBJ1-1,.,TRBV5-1,TGCGCCAGCAGCCCCTTGGGGGGGACTGAAGCTTTCTTT,CASSPLGGTEAFF
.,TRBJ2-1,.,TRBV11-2,TGTGCCAGCAGCTTAGAGGGCAGGAGGCTAGGAGGATACAATGAGCAGTTCTTC,CASSLEGRRLGGYNEQFF
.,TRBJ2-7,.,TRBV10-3,TGTGCCATCAGTGAGTCGGGAACCTACGAGCAGTACTTC,CAISESGTYEQYF
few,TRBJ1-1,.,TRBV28,TGTGCCAGCAGCTTGGCTGGGAGCACTGAAGCTTTCTTT,CASSLAGSTEAFF
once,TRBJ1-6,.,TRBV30,TGTGCCTGGAGGGAGGGCCCGACGGAGCCCCTCCACTTT,CAWREGPTEPLHF
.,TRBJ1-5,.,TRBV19,TGTGCCAGTAGTTCCCCACCTGGGTATGGTAGCAATCAGCCCCAGCATTTT,CASSSPPGYGSNQPQHF
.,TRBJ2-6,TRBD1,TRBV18,TGTGCCAGCTCACCAGCGACAGGGGCCGGGGCCAACGTCCTGACTTTC,CASSPATGAGANVLTF